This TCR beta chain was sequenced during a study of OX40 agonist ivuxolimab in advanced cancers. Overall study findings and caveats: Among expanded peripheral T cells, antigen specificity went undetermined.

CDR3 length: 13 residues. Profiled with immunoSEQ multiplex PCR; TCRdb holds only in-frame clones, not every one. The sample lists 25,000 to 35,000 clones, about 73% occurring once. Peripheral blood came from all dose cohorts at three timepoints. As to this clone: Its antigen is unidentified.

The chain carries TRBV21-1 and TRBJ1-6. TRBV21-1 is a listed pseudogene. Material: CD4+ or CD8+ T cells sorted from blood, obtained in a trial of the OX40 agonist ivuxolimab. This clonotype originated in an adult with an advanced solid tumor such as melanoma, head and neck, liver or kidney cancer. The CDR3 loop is CASSKPADSPLHF. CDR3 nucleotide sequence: TGTGCCAGCAGCAAACCCGCCGATTCACCCCTCCACTTT.